The 32 T cell receptor beta chains given below trace back to one sample, sequenced in a study of cytomegalovirus exposure and HLA in healthy donors. The PCR contained 60 Vbeta and 13 Jbeta primers. Sequencing was performed with immunoSEQ multiplex PCR; in TCRdb, only in-frame clones are kept and a portion is missing. Of under 150,000 clones in the sample, roughly 74% were seen once. The sample taken for sequencing was PBMCs. The receptor source for this set is a middle-aged woman in good health and CMV-seropositive.

V and J are TRBV7-9 and TRBJ2-5, with D hard to call. This CDR3 is built from 15 residues. Germline lookup yields CDR1 SEHNR and CDR2 FQNEAQ (reference sequence). The V gene lost 7 bases and the J gene lost 5 bases, with 20 bases spanning the gap. CDR3 loop: CASNLFRASKETQYF. The CDR3 DNA reads TGTGCCAGCAACCTATTTAGAGCTAGTAAGGAGACCCAGTACTTC.

V and J are TRBV7-2 and TRBJ2-7; 7 bases are shared with TRBD1. This CDR3 has 15 amino acids. Germline V gene data show CDR1 as SGHTA and CDR2 as FQGNSA. Losses at the gene ends were 0 bases for V and 4 bases for J; bases not matched to a gene: 6. CDR3 coding DNA: TGTGCCAGCAGCTTAGCGACAGGGAGCCCTTACGAGCAGTACTTC. It translates to CASSLATGSPYEQYF. The variable domain in full, completed from reference TRBV7-2 and TRBJ2-7, reads GAGVSQSPSNKVTEKGKDVELRCDPISGHTALYWYRQSLGQGLEFLIYFQGNSAPDKSGLPSDRFSAERTGGSVSTLTIQRTQQEDSAVYLCASSLATGSPYEQYFGPGTRLTVT.

This clone appeared once. J is TRBJ2-5 and V is TRBV7-9; 7 bases fit TRBD2. The CDR3 sequence is 14 residues long. CDR1 and CDR2 (germline): SEHNR, FQNEAQ (reference sequence). Losses at the gene ends were 3 bases for V and 2 bases for J; bases not matched to a gene: 3. CDR3: CASSFGGGQETQYF. The CDR3 nucleotides are TGTGCCAGCAGCTTCGGGGGAGGGCAAGAGACCCAGTACTTC. The full variable domain, rest sourced from reference TRBV7-9 and TRBJ2-5, is DTGVSQNPRHKITKRGQNVTFRCDPISEHNRLYWYRQTLGQGPEFLTYFQNEAQLEKSRLLSDRFSAERPKGSFSTLEIQRTEQGDSAMYLCASSFGGGQETQYFGPGTRLLVL.

The V gene is TRBV18, the J gene TRBJ1-4; TRBD1 is a possible D gene (6 bases). Trimming cost V 6 bases and J 8 bases, with 19 bases left between them. CDR3 length: 15 residues. The germline gives CDR1 KGHSH, CDR2 LQKENI. CDR3 residues: CASSPSSRGDEKLFF. In DNA form, the CDR3 reads TGTGCCAGCTCTCCTTCCTCCAGGGGAGACGAAAAACTGTTTTTT.

The chain employs TRBV10-3 and TRBJ2-1; 14 nucleotides line up with TRBD2. The germline V gene encodes CDR1 ENHRY and CDR2 SYGVKD. The CDR3 runs to 20 residues. After removal of 7 bases from V and 2 bases from J, the junction contained 16 bases not matched to a gene. CDR3 loop: CAITPRGGLAGGLPYNEQFF. The CDR3 bases are TGTGCCATCACTCCTAGGGGCGGACTAGCGGGAGGTCTACCCTACAATGAGCAGTTCTTC.

The chain has TRBV7-2 and TRBJ2-7, with 13 bases matching TRBD2. The CDR3 spans 14 residues. CDR1 and CDR2 from the germline V gene are SGHTA and FQGNSA. Losses at the gene ends were 5 bases for V and 6 bases for J; bases not matched to a gene: 4. The chain's CDR3 is CASSRRLAGGEQYF. CDR3 sequence (DNA): TGTGCCAGCAGCCGCCGACTAGCGGGAGGCGAGCAGTACTTC.

The V call is TRBV7-8, the J call TRBJ2-2; TRBD2 agrees at 12 bases. The V segment lost 2 bases and the J segment 5 bases; nucleotides outside the gene matches: 6. Germline lookup yields CDR1 SGHVS and CDR2 FQNEAQ. CDR3 length: 17 residues. This CDR3 is CASSLLAGGPRTGELFF. The CDR3 DNA reads as TGTGCCAGCAGCTTACTAGCGGGAGGGCCCCGTACCGGGGAGCTGTTTTTT.

The J gene is TRBJ2-7, the V gene TRBV10-2; 8 bases match TRBD1. CDR3 length: 13 residues. J was trimmed by 4 bases and V by 9 bases; bases with no gene match: 8. Germline V CDR1 and CDR2: WSHSY, SAAADI. CDR3 sequence (DNA): TGCGCCAGTCGCCCGGGACAGGAATACGAGCAGTACTTC. This encodes CASRPGQEYEQYF.

The J gene is TRBJ2-5, the V gene TRBV14; D possibly corresponds to TRBD2 (5 bases). Germline CDR1 is SGHDN and CDR2 is FVKESK. Trimming shortened V by 1 base and J by 3 bases, and 12 bases separated the two germline ends. This CDR3 has 15 residues. For the CDR3, the DNA is TGTGCCAGCAGCCAAGCGGACCCGCGGGAAGAGACCCAGTACTTC. This gives the protein CASSQADPREETQYF.

This clone was observed a few times. The V and J genes are TRBV6-5 and TRBJ1-1; TRBD1 agrees at 8 bases. The junction had 5 bases not matched to a gene; V was cut back by 5 bases and J by 3 bases. This CDR3 has 14 residues. The germline V gene encodes CDR1 MNHEY and CDR2 SVGAGI. The CDR3 nucleotides read TGTGCCAGCAGTGATCAGGGGGCGTACACTGAAGCTTTCTTT. Protein: CASSDQGAYTEAFF.

This rearrangement joins TRBV19 to TRBJ2-4; 9 positions match TRBD2. The germline V gene has CDR1 LNHDA and CDR2 SQIVND (reference sequence). The V gene end was trimmed by 0 bases and the J gene end by 6 bases; junction bases not matched to a gene: 3. The CDR3 is 15 residues long. The CDR3 bases are TGTGCCAGTAGTATAGAGGGACTAGCAATAAACATTCAGTACTTC. Translating it yields CASSIEGLAINIQYF.

V is TRBV5-4 and J is TRBJ1-1, with a possible D match to TRBD1 (6 bases). The CDR3 consists of 13 residues. Germline V gene data show CDR1 as SGHNT and CDR2 as YYREEE (reference sequence). Trimming stripped 1 base from V and 7 bases from J, with 11 bases between. Here the CDR3 DNA reads TGTGCCAGCAGCTTGTACAGGGAGGGTGAAGCTTTCTTT. Translating it yields CASSLYREGEAFF.

The chain has TRBV4-1 and TRBJ2-5, with D possibly TRBD1 on 6 matching bases. The end of the DNA aligns better with TRBJ2-7, so the J call may be wrong. CDR1 is MGHRA, CDR2 YSYEKL, per germline. CDR3 length equals 15 residues. The CDR3 loop reads CASSQDPTGTYEQYF. The CDR3 DNA reads as TGCGCCAGCAGCCAAGACCCCACAGGGACCTACGAGCAGTACTTC.

The J gene is TRBJ2-7, the V gene TRBV2, with D possibly TRBD1 on 5 matching bases. Germline CDR1 and CDR2: SNHLY and FYNNEI. The ends were cut back, 6 bases at V and 11 bases at J, with 20 bases in the middle. The CDR3 contains 13 residues. Here the CDR3 reads CASSFTGQEAKYF. CDR3 in DNA: TGTGCCAGCAGCTTTACAGGCCAGGAAGCGAAGTACTTC.

The rearrangement joins TRBV5-1 to TRBJ1-5, with a tentative D call TRBD1 (6 bases). Germline V CDR1 and CDR2: SGHRS, YFSETQ. V dropped 2 bases and J dropped 1 base, with 10 bases sitting between them. This CDR3 has 15 residues. CDR3 loop: CASSLSGQSNQPQHF. CDR3 coding DNA: TGCGCCAGCAGCTTAAGCGGACAGAGCAATCAGCCCCAGCATTTT.

The genes are TRBV28 and TRBJ1-2; 8 bases map to TRBD1. The CDR3 loop spans 15 amino acids. V dropped 3 bases and J dropped 3; count of bases not matched to a gene: 6. Germline CDR1 MDHEN, CDR2 SYDVKM. The CDR3 spells CASSLSPDRDYGYTF. DNA of the CDR3: TGTGCCAGCAGTTTGTCACCGGACAGGGACTATGGCTACACCTTC.

The rearrangement joins TRBV6-6 to TRBJ2-3; D gene uncertain. The germline V gene encodes CDR1 MNHNY and CDR2 SVGAGI (reference sequence). Trimming removed 8 bases at V and 4 bases at J, with 19 bases between. The length of the CDR3 is 15 residues. The CDR3 coding sequence is TGTGCCAGCCGACCGCCTGGGCTTTGGGCAGATACGCAGTATTTT. Its translation: CASRPPGLWADTQYF.

The chain employs TRBV28 and TRBJ2-7, with a tentative D call TRBD1 (6 bases). V lost 4 bases, J lost 1 base, and 14 bases lay in between. The CDR3 extends over 15 amino acids. From germline, CDR1 is MDHEN and CDR2 SYDVKM. The CDR3 DNA sequence: TGTGCCAGCAGTTCCCCCCGACAGGCTTCCTACGAGCAGTACTTC. It yields the protein CASSSPRQASYEQYF.

This chain uses TRBV6-1 with TRBJ1-4; 7 bases agree with TRBD1. V was clipped by 8 bases and J by 3 bases; unmatched bases: 6. The CDR3 has 14 residues. Germline V gene lookup returns CDR1 MNHNS and CDR2 SASEGT. CDR3 DNA: TGTGCCAGCTTTTCCGGGACAGCTAATGAAAAACTGTTTTTT. Encoded protein: CASFSGTANEKLFF.

The chain couples TRBV19 to TRBJ1-5, with TRBD1 as a possible D gene (6 bases). V lost 3 bases, J lost 6 bases, and 15 bases lay in between. This CDR3 comprises 15 residues. Germline CDR1 LNHDA, CDR2 SQIVND (reference sequence). Here the CDR3 reads CASSISQGSGQPQHF. The CDR3 DNA reads TGTGCCAGTAGTATCTCACAGGGAAGCGGTCAGCCCCAGCATTTT.

DNA of the CDR3: TGTGCCAGCAGAGTCAGATTGAACACTGAAGCTTTCTTT. It translates to CASRVRLNTEAFF. J is TRBJ1-1 and V is TRBV6-5; D is unresolved. Germline V gene sequence: CDR1 MNHEY, CDR2 SVGAGI. The CDR3 has 13 amino acids. V was pared by 6 bases and J by 0 bases, with 8 bases between.

On this clone: A read error may produce the germline difference seen at one junction end. V usage is TRBV27 and J usage is TRBJ1-2; perhaps TRBD1 as D (5 bases). There are 14 residues in the CDR3. CDR1 and CDR2 from the germline V gene are MNHEY and SMNVEV (reference sequence). The CDR3 DNA reads as TGTGCCAGCGGTTTGTCCGGGGGGAGCAGTGGCTACACCTTC. Translating it yields CASGLSGGSSGYTF.

V and J are TRBV7-8 and TRBJ2-7; a possible D gene is TRBD2 (5 bases). Germline CDR1 is SGHVS and CDR2 is FQNEAQ. Trimming removed 3 bases at V and 4 bases at J, with 10 bases between. The CDR3 spans 13 residues. CDR3 sequence reads: CASSLLSGYEQYF. The CDR3 DNA sequence: TGTGCCAGCAGCTTGTTGTCGGGGTACGAGCAGTACTTC.

This clone has a handful of counts. The chain uses TRBV7-9 and TRBJ2-5; possibly TRBD2 for D (6 bases). This CDR3 is 16 amino acids long. Germline V gene lookup returns CDR1 SEHNR and CDR2 FQNEAQ (reference sequence). V was trimmed by 4 bases and J by 4 bases, leaving 19 bases between them. The CDR3 loop reads CASSSYGTSLGETQYF. CDR3 nucleotide sequence: TGTGCCAGCAGCTCCTACGGGACTTCCCTCGGAGAGACCCAGTACTTC.

The chain combines TRBV19 with TRBJ1-1, with TRBD1 matching 9 bases. V shed 4 bases, J shed 6 bases, and the junction held 6 bases outside the gene matches. The CDR3 spans 14 residues. The germline V gene has CDR1 LNHDA and CDR2 SQIVND (reference sequence). CDR3 nucleotides: TGTGCCAGTAGTACACAGGGGGCGCATGCTGAAGCTTTCTTT. Translation gives CASSTQGAHAEAFF.

CDR3 in DNA: TGTGCCAGCAGCTTACGACAGGGGCTATACAATGAGCAGTTCTTC. Translated, it gives CASSLRQGLYNEQFF. The rearrangement uses TRBV7-9 and TRBJ2-1; 8 nucleotides align to TRBD1. CDR1 and CDR2 from the germline V gene are SEHNR and FQNEAQ (reference sequence). V shed 2 bases, J shed 4 bases, and the junction held 4 bases outside the gene matches. The CDR3 is 15 amino acids.

In DNA form, the CDR3 reads TGTGCCAGCAGTCTCACTAGCGGGGTTAGGAATGAGCAGTTCTTC. This sequence encodes CASSLTSGVRNEQFF. The rearrangement joins TRBV7-2 to TRBJ2-1; 10 nucleotides match TRBD2. Germline V gene sequence: CDR1 SGHTA, CDR2 FQGNSA. This CDR3 has 15 residues. J was trimmed by 7 bases and V by 6 bases; bases with no gene match: 9.

The chain links TRBV11-2 to TRBJ2-7, with 10 bases that match TRBD2. From germline, CDR1 is SGHAT and CDR2 FQNNGV. There are 13 residues in the CDR3. The J segment lost 7 bases and the V segment lost 10 bases, leaving 10 bases of the junction unmatched. CDR3 DNA: TGTGCCACATCTAGCGGGAGCTTAAGGGAGCAGTACTTC. Translation gives CATSSGSLREQYF.

This chain joins TRBV7-9 and TRBJ2-6, with 10 bases fitting TRBD2. Germline values: CDR1 SEHNR, CDR2 FQNEAQ (reference sequence). The CDR3 contains 17 residues. The V and J ends lost 4 bases and 0 bases, in that order; junction bases with no gene match: 3. For the CDR3, the DNA is TGTGCCAGCAGCTCTTCTAGCGGGAGCTCTGGGGCCAACGTCCTGACTTTC. Protein product: CASSSSSGSSGANVLTF.

This clone was seen once. The chain is built from TRBV10-1 and TRBJ2-5, with 9 bases identical to TRBD2. With 4 bases clipped from V and 4 bases from J, the junction kept 7 bases outside the gene matches. Germline V gives CDR1 WNHNN, CDR2 SYGVQD (reference sequence). The CDR3 is 15 amino acids. Written as DNA, the CDR3 is TGCGCCAGCAGTGCAGGGCGGGAGGGCCGAGAGACCCAGTACTTC. Amino acid sequence: CASSAGREGRETQYF.

This clone has a handful of counts. The chain combines TRBV25-1 with TRBJ2-7; 8 nucleotides align to TRBD1. The germline gives CDR1 MGHDK, CDR2 SYGVNS. The CDR3 spans 16 residues. The trim removed 4 bases at V and 5 bases at J, leaving 13 bases unmatched. In DNA, the CDR3 is TGTGCCAGCAGTGCCTACGTACGACAGGGGTCCGACGAGCAGTACTTC. It specifies CASSAYVRQGSDEQYF.

The gene calls are TRBV5-8 and TRBJ2-3, with TRBD1 as a possible D gene (5 bases). In germline, CDR1 is SGHTS, CDR2 YDEGEE. The V end lost 4 bases, the J end lost 3 bases, and 9 bases lay between the germline ends. This CDR3 region has 13 residues. DNA for the CDR3: TGTGCCAGCAGCCCCAGACAGACAGATACGCAGTATTTT. It yields the protein CASSPRQTDTQYF.